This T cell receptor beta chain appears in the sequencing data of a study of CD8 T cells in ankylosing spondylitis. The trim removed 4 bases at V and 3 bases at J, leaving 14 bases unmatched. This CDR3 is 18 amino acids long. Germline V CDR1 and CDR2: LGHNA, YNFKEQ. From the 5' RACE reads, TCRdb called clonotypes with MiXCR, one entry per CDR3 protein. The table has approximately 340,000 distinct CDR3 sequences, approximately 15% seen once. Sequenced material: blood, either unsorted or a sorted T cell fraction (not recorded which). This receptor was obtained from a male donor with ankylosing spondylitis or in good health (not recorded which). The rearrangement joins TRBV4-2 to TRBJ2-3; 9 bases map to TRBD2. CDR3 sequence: CASSLYPTRAGGTDTQYF. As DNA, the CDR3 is TGTGCCAGCAGCCTATACCCCACTAGGGCGGGGGGGACAGATACGCAGTATTTT.